The clone carrying this T cell receptor beta chain was detected once. Its antigen is still unknown. The sample belongs to a study of Ad26.COV2.S vaccination and SARS-CoV-2 variants. Study context: Ad26.COV2.S given intramuscularly, once or twice 56 days apart. General study points: Placebo recipients trailed vaccine recipients in spike-specific TCR breadth.

Using immunoSEQ multiplex PCR, the repertoire was profiled, and TCRdb retains in-frame clones only, with some absent. The sample includes around 450,000 clones, 90% of them seen just once. Deletions cut 5 bases from V and 4 bases from J, with 11 bases between. Germline CDR1 is MNHEY and CDR2 is SVGAGI. The CDR3 extends over 13 amino acids. This sample's treatment: around 19 received Ad26.COV2.S at low or high dose, single or two shots; 5 received placebo; per-sample allocation not given. The investigators took samples on day 63 after the first vaccine or placebo injection. Specimen: peripheral blood, collected in a trial of Ad26.COV2.S vaccine versus placebo. The chain employs TRBV6-5 and TRBJ1-1; D uncertain. The sequence derives from a person between 18 and 65 years old who received the Ad26.COV2.S COVID-19 vaccine or a placebo. CDR3 amino acids: CASSNPSGTEAFF. CDR3 bases: TGTGCCAGCAGTAACCCCAGTGGCACTGAAGCTTTCTTT.